The 14 T cell receptor beta chains given below trace back to one sample, sequenced in a study of blood T cell repertoires in COVID-19. Profiled with immunoSEQ multiplex PCR; TCRdb holds only in-frame clones, not every one. The sample carries over 130,000 clones, 87% recorded once. The sequenced sample consisted of peripheral blood. The receptors come from a woman aged 55-69 years with active or convalescent COVID-19.

This clone appeared a few times. The J gene is TRBJ1-1, the V gene TRBV5-1; 7 bases fit TRBD1. Germline V gives CDR1 SGHRS, CDR2 YFSETQ. The CDR3 loop spans 14 amino acids. J gave up 3 bases and V 4 bases, and 6 bases lay outside the gene matches. The CDR3 sequence is CASSKRDRDTEAFF. DNA of the CDR3: TGCGCCAGCAGCAAAAGGGACAGAGACACTGAAGCTTTCTTT.

The chain recombines TRBV7-2 with TRBJ2-7; 9 nucleotides line up with TRBD1. The CDR3 is 15 amino acids. V shed 1 base and J 3 bases; nucleotides not matched to a gene: 4. CDR1 and CDR2 (germline): SGHTA, FQGNSA. CDR3 sequence (DNA): TGTGCCAGCAGCTTAGGGACAGGGGTGGGCTACGAGCAGTACTTC. Residues: CASSLGTGVGYEQYF.

V usage is TRBV5-6 and J usage is TRBJ1-1; 9 bases line up with TRBD1. CDR1 and CDR2 from the germline V gene are SGHDT and YYEEEE. CDR3 length equals 16 residues. V shed 2 bases and J 8 bases; nucleotides not matched to a gene: 13. In DNA form, the CDR3 reads TGTGCCAGCAGCTTTGGACAGGGGACGCTCGGGGCAGAAGCTTTCTTT. Protein sequence: CASSFGQGTLGAEAFF.

This rearrangement joins TRBV6-1 to TRBJ2-2; 10 bases fit TRBD2. V dropped 4 bases and J dropped 3; count of bases not matched to a gene: 5. The CDR3 covers 16 residues. The germline gives CDR1 MNHNS, CDR2 SASEGT. CDR3 DNA: TGTGCCAGCAGTGTCCAAGCGGGGGGGTACACCGGGGAGCTGTTTTTT. Protein product: CASSVQAGGYTGELFF.

V gene TRBV5-1 combines with J gene TRBJ1-2; D gene unclear. The CDR3 sequence is 13 residues long. The V gene lost 0 bases and the J gene lost 4 bases, with 7 bases spanning the gap. Germline values: CDR1 SGHRS, CDR2 YFSETQ. The CDR3 DNA is TGCGCCAGCAGCTTGGACAGCATCTATGGCTACACCTTC. The encoded protein is CASSLDSIYGYTF.

The chain combines TRBV11-2 with TRBJ2-5, with unresolved D. The germline CDR1 and CDR2 sequences are SGHAT and FQNNGV. Deletions cut 4 bases from V and 5 bases from J, with 14 bases between. The CDR3 loop spans 14 amino acids. The CDR3 spells CASSSLGITETQYF. The CDR3 DNA reads as TGTGCCAGCAGCTCCTTGGGCATTACGGAGACCCAGTACTTC.

This chain joins TRBV19 and TRBJ1-1; the match to TRBD1 covers 9 bases. The ends lost 6 bases at V and 3 bases at J; junction bases unmatched: 11. The germline V gene has CDR1 LNHDA and CDR2 SQIVND (reference sequence). This CDR3 spans 16 amino acids. The CDR3 reads CASSSRTGGEDTEAFF. CDR3 coding DNA: TGTGCCAGTAGCTCACGAACAGGGGGCGAGGACACTGAAGCTTTCTTT.

This chain links TRBV5-4 with TRBJ2-1; 7 nucleotides agree with TRBD1. The CDR3 extends over 14 amino acids. Looked up from germline, CDR1 is SGHNT and CDR2 is YYREEE (reference sequence). The V gene end was trimmed by 4 bases and the J gene end by 2 bases; junction bases not matched to a gene: 3. The CDR3 DNA is TGTGCCAGCAGCATGACAGGGACCTACAATGAGCAGTTCTTC. Translation: CASSMTGTYNEQFF.

This chain joins TRBV19 and TRBJ1-5; a weak D match, TRBD1 (6 bases). Deletions cut 5 bases from V and 0 bases from J, with 11 bases between. Per germline, CDR1 LNHDA and CDR2 SQIVND (reference sequence). The CDR3 extends over 15 amino acids. CDR3 protein: CASSPQTGSNQPQHF. CDR3 coding DNA: TGTGCCAGTAGTCCCCAGACAGGTAGCAATCAGCCCCAGCATTTT.

This clone was picked up a small number of times. The chain combines TRBV29-1 with TRBJ2-3, with a possible D match to TRBD1 (6 bases). The V end lost 1 base, the J end lost 4 bases, and 15 bases lay between the germline ends. CDR1 and CDR2 from the germline V gene are SQVTM and ANQGSEA. This CDR3 is 15 amino acids long. CDR3: CSVEGGAGAADTQYF. CDR3 coding DNA: TGCAGCGTTGAAGGTGGGGCAGGGGCGGCAGATACGCAGTATTTT.

The chain couples TRBV6-2 or TRBV6-3 to TRBJ2-2; 11 bases are shared with TRBD2. The CDR3 has 16 residues. V shed 5 bases, J shed 4 bases, and the junction held 6 bases outside the gene matches. In germline, CDR1 is MNHEY, CDR2 SVGEGT. In nucleotides, the CDR3 is TGTGCCAGCAGTCCCCTTGGGACTAGCGGCACCGGGGAGCTGTTTTTT. Its translation is CASSPLGTSGTGELFF.

There are many counts of this clone. This chain's CDR3 is CASSYLQGINQPQHF. The CDR3 DNA follows: TGTGCCAGCAGTTACTTGCAGGGAATCAATCAGCCCCAGCATTTT. V and J are TRBV6-6 and TRBJ1-5; tentative D call: TRBD1 (5 bases). With 1 base removed from V and 3 bases from J, the gap between germline ends came to 10 bases. The CDR3 is made up of 15 amino acids. Germline V gives CDR1 MNHNY, CDR2 SVGAGI (reference sequence).

DNA for the CDR3: TGCGCCAGCAGCTTAGACAGTGGGAACACTGAAGCTTTCTTT. Translation gives CASSLDSGNTEAFF. The chain employs TRBV5-1 and TRBJ1-1, with a weak D call TRBD1 (5 bases). CDR3 length equals 14 residues. In germline, CDR1 is SGHRS, CDR2 YFSETQ. V gave up 2 bases and J gave up 1 base, with 9 bases separating them.

This clone was detected once. The chain couples TRBV6-2 or TRBV6-3 to TRBJ2-5; D is perhaps TRBD2 (6 bases). V was trimmed by 0 bases and J by 5 bases, leaving 10 bases between them. The CDR3 contains 14 residues. Germline CDR1 and CDR2: MNHEY and SVGEGT. CDR3 in DNA: TGTGCCAGCAGTTACTCGTGGGCGGGGGAGACCCAGTACTTC. It encodes CASSYSWAGETQYF.